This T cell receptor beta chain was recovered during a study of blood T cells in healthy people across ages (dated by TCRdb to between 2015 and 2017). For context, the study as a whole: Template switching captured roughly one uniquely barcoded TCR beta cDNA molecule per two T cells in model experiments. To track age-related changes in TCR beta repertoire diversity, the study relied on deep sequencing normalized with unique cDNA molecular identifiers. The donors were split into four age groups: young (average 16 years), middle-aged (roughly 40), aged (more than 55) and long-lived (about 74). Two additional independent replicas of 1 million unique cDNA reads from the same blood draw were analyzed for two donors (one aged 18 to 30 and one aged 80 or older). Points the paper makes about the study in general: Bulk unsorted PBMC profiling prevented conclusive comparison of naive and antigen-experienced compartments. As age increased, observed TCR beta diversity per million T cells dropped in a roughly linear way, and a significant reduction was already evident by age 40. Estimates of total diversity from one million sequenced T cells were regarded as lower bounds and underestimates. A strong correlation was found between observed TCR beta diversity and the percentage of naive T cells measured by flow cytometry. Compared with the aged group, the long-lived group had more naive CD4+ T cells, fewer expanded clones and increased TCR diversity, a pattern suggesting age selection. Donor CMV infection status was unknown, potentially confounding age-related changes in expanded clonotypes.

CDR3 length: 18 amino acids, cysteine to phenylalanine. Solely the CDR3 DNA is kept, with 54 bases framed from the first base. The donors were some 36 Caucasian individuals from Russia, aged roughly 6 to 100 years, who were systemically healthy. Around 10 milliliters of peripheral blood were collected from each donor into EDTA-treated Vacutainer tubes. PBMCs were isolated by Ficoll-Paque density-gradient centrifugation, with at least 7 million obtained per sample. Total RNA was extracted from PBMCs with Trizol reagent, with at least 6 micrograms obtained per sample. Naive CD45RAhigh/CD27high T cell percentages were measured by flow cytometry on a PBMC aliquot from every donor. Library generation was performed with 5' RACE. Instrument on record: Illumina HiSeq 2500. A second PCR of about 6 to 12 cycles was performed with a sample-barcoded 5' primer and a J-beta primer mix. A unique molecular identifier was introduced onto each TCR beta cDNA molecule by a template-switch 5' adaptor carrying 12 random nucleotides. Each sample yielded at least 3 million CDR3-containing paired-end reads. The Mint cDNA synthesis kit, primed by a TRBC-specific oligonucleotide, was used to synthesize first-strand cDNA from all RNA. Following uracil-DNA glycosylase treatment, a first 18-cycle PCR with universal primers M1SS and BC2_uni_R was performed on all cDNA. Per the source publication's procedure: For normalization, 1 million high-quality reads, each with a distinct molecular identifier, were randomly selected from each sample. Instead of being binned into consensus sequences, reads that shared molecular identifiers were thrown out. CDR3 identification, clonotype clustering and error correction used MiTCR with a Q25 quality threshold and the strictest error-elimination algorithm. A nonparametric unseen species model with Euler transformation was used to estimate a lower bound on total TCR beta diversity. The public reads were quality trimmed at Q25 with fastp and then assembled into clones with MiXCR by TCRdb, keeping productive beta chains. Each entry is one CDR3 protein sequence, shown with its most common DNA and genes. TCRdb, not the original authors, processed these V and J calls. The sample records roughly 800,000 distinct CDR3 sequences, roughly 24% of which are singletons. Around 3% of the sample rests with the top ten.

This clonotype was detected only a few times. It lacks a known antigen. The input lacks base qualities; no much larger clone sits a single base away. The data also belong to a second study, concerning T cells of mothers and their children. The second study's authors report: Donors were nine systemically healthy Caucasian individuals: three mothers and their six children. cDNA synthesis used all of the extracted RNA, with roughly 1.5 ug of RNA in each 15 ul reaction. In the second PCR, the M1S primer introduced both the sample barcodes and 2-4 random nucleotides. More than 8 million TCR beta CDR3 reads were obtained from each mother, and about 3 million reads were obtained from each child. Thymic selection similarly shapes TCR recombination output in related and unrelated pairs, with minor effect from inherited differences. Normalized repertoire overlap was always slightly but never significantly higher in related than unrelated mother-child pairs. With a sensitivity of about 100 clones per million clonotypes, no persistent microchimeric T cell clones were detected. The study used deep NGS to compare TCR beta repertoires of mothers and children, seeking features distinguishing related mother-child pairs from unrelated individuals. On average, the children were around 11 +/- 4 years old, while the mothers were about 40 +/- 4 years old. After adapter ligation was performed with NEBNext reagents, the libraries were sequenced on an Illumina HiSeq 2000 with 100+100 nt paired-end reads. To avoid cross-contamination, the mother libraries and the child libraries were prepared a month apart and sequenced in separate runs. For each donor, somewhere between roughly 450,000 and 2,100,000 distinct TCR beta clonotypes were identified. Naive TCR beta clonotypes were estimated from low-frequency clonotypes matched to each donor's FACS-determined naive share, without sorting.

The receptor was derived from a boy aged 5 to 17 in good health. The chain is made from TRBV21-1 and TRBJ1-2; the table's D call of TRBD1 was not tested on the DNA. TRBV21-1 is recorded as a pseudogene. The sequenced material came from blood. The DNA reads TGTGCCAGCAGCAAAGCGCTAGGGGTACGAGACGTATCGAATGGCTACACCTTC. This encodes CASSKALGVRDVSNGYTF.